Each of the 27 T cell receptor beta chains below was sequenced from the same sample in a study of response to subunit inactivated influenza vaccine. TCRdb fed the RT-PCR reads into MiXCR, producing one record per CDR3 protein. The sample consists of hundreds of thousands of distinct CDR3 sequences, roughly 12% of them appearing once. The same specimen was also included in a second study, on T cells expressing NK-cell markers. From that report: Researchers built TCR beta cDNA using 5'RACE template switching with UMIs.

The starting material was PBMCs from blood, obtained on the day of vaccination. The receptors shown here come from a man aged 50 or older who received an inactivated influenza vaccine.

This chain connects TRBV7-9 to TRBJ2-1; 12 bases are a match to TRBD2. The CDR3 consists of 17 residues. Germline CDR1 SEHNR, CDR2 FQNEAQ (reference sequence). J gave up 4 bases and V 4 bases, and 8 bases lay outside the gene matches. This chain's CDR3 is CASSSGLAGTLYNEQFF. CDR3 DNA: TGTGCCAGCAGCTCCGGACTAGCGGGGACCTTGTACAATGAGCAGTTCTTC. Filled out from reference TRBV7-9 and TRBJ2-1, the complete variable domain reads DTGVSQNPRHKITKRGQNVTFRCDPISEHNRLYWYRQTLGQGPEFLTYFQNEAQLEKSRLLSDRFSAERPKGSFSTLEIQRTEQGDSAMYLCASSSGLAGTLYNEQFFGPGTRLTVL.

This clonotype was picked up a small number of times. CDR3 amino acids: CAWSGVTNTEAFF. CDR3 DNA sequence: TGTGCCTGGAGTGGGGTGACCAACACTGAAGCTTTCTTT. The chain recombines TRBV30 with TRBJ1-1; D is uncertain. The CDR3 has 13 amino acids. Germline-derived CDR1 and CDR2 are GTSNPN and SVGIG (reference sequence). V lost 1 base and J lost 2, with 8 bases in between.

The CDR3 sequence is CASSELRTAYGYTF. The CDR3 bases are TGTGCCAGCAGTGAACTGAGGACCGCCTATGGCTACACCTTC. This sequence joins TRBV2 and TRBJ1-2, with D uncertain. V lost 2 bases to trimming and J lost 4 bases, with 11 bases between them. This CDR3 has 14 amino acids. The V gene's germline CDR1 is SNHLY and CDR2 FYNNEI.

This clonotype was detected only a few times. The chain carries TRBV11-2 and TRBJ1-2; D may be TRBD1 (5 bases). In germline, CDR1 is SGHAT, CDR2 FQNNGV. Trimming removed 5 bases from V and 7 bases from J, with 14 bases in between. There are 13 residues in the CDR3. Here the CDR3 reads CASSPTLGAGYTF. The CDR3 nucleotides are TGTGCCAGCAGCCCAACCCTTGGGGCTGGCTACACCTTC. Using reference TRBV11-2 and TRBJ1-2 for the parts outside the CDR3, the full variable domain is EAGVAQSPRYKIIEKRQSVAFWCNPISGHATLYWYQQILGQGPKLLIQFQNNGVVDDSQLPKDRFSAERLKGVDSTLKIQPAKLEDSAVYLCASSPTLGAGYTFGSGTRLTVV.

The count of this clonotype is one. The rearrangement links TRBV20-1 to TRBJ2-7, with TRBD2 identical over 11 bases. The V gene end was trimmed by 6 bases and the J gene end by 2 bases; junction bases not matched to a gene: 6. This CDR3 contains 14 residues. In germline, CDR1 is DFQATT, CDR2 SNEGSKA (reference sequence). The CDR3 coding sequence is TGCAGTGCGGAGGGGACTAGCGGCCCCTACGAGCAGTACTTC. This gives the protein CSAEGTSGPYEQYF.

The rearrangement links TRBV7-2 to TRBJ2-1; D is uncertain. The germline V gene encodes CDR1 SGHTA and CDR2 FQGNSA. The CDR3 runs to 16 residues. V was cut by 5 bases and J by 9 bases, with 23 bases left in between. CDR3 amino acids: CASSLGVQLLNIEQFF. The CDR3 bases are TGTGCCAGCAGCCTAGGTGTTCAACTATTGAATATTGAGCAGTTCTTC.

This clonotype was detected ten times or more. This CDR3 reads CASSQEEKTGELFF. Written as DNA, the CDR3 is TGCGCCAGCAGCCAAGAGGAGAAGACCGGGGAGCTGTTTTTT. The chain employs TRBV4-3 and TRBJ2-2, with no clear D. CDR3 length: 14 amino acids. The germline CDR1 and CDR2 sequences are LGHNA and YSLEER. Trimming pared 0 bases from V and 5 bases from J, leaving 7 bases between.

This clonotype appeared many times. The rearrangement links TRBV7-2 to TRBJ1-3, with 7 positions matching TRBD1. J was trimmed by 0 bases and V by 5 bases; bases with no gene match: 4. This CDR3 comprises 15 residues. The V gene's germline CDR1 is SGHTA and CDR2 FQGNSA. For the CDR3, the DNA is TGTGCCAGCAGCCGACAGGGATACTCTGGAAACACCATATATTTT. Protein product: CASSRQGYSGNTIYF.

This clonotype came up a few times. The rearrangement links TRBV18 to TRBJ2-7; 7 bases line up with TRBD2. V shed 5 bases, J shed 3 bases, and the junction held 10 bases outside the gene matches. Per the germline V gene, CDR1 is KGHSH and CDR2 is LQKENI. This CDR3 contains 15 residues. The CDR3 here is CASSFGAGVNYEQYF. The CDR3 coding sequence is TGTGCCAGCTCATTCGGGGCGGGAGTTAACTACGAGCAGTACTTC.

This clonotype has just a few counts. This chain uses TRBV12-3 or TRBV12-4 with TRBJ1-6; no clear D gene. Trimming cost V 3 bases and J 4 bases, with 10 bases left between them. CDR3 length: 15 amino acids. The CDR3 DNA sequence: TGTGCCAGCAGTTTTTTGAGCTCTTATAATTCACCCCTCCACTTT. Its protein product is CASSFLSSYNSPLHF.

In this sample, this clonotype turned up many times. The rearrangement joins TRBV5-1 to TRBJ2-3; 7 bases are shared with TRBD1. The CDR3 length is 15 residues. With 4 bases clipped from V and 4 bases from J, the junction kept 9 bases outside the gene matches. CDR1 is SGHRS and CDR2 is YFSETQ in the germline V gene. The CDR3 loop reads CASSQGPRGPDTQYF. CDR3 coding DNA: TGCGCCAGCAGCCAGGGACCGAGGGGGCCAGATACGCAGTATTTT.

This chain uses TRBV9 with TRBJ1-3; D may be TRBD1 (6 bases). The CDR3 contains 15 residues. The V end was cut by 3 bases, the J end by 2 bases, with 12 bases between. The germline V gene has CDR1 SGDLS and CDR2 YYNGEE. The CDR3 here is CASSEGVIAGNTIYF. In DNA form, the CDR3 reads TGTGCCAGCAGCGAGGGGGTGATCGCTGGAAACACCATATATTTT.

The V gene is TRBV20-1, the J gene TRBJ1-1; D might be TRBD1 (6 bases). The CDR3 consists of 13 residues. With 5 bases removed from V and 6 bases from J, the gap between germline ends came to 16 bases. From germline, CDR1 is DFQATT and CDR2 SNEGSKA (reference sequence). The CDR3 reads CSAGGGGRAEAFF. CDR3 DNA sequence: TGCAGTGCTGGAGGGGGGGGAAGGGCTGAAGCTTTCTTT.

This clonotype was detected a few times. The V call is TRBV12-3 or TRBV12-4, the J call TRBJ2-2; TRBD2 agrees at 10 bases. J gave up 1 base and V 5 bases, and 7 bases lay outside the gene matches. This CDR3 spans 17 amino acids. This CDR3 reads CASSPQVAGGNTGELFF. The CDR3 bases are TGTGCCAGCAGTCCACAAGTAGCGGGGGGGAACACCGGGGAGCTGTTTTTT.

In its sample, this clonotype was seen a few times. CDR3 coding DNA: TGCAGTGTTCGACAGGGAGGGATGAACACTGAAGCTTTCTTT. Translating gives CSVRQGGMNTEAFF. The gene calls are TRBV20-1 and TRBJ1-1; 7 nucleotides match TRBD1. The CDR3 extends over 14 amino acids. Germline values: CDR1 DFQATT, CDR2 SNEGSKA (reference sequence). V was pared by 7 bases and J by 0 bases, with 8 bases of the junction left unmatched.

This chain connects TRBV6-2 or TRBV6-3 to TRBJ1-2, with 7 bases aligning to TRBD1. The germline V gene encodes CDR1 MNHEY and CDR2 SVGEGT. The trim removed 0 bases at V and 8 bases at J, leaving 3 bases unmatched. The CDR3 runs to 13 residues. The CDR3 DNA is TGTGCCAGCAGTTACTCCACAGGGGCCGGCTACACCTTC. This translates into CASSYSTGAGYTF.

The chain carries TRBV12-5 and TRBJ2-7; D ambiguous. The CDR3 contains 12 residues. Trimming shortened V by 6 bases and J by 4 bases, and 10 bases separated the two germline ends. Germline V gene sequence: CDR1 LGHNT, CDR2 FRNRAP. CDR3 sequence (DNA): TGTGCTAGTGGACCAACGGTGTACGAGCAGTACTTC. It codes for CASGPTVYEQYF.

The chain combines TRBV6-2 or TRBV6-3 with TRBJ1-2; TRBD1 matches 8 bases. Germline assignment: CDR1 MNHEY and CDR2 SVGEGT. The V segment lost 0 bases and the J segment 2 bases; nucleotides outside the gene matches: 5. The CDR3 totals 16 residues. CDR3 sequence: CASSYSGTGRNYGYTF. The CDR3 DNA reads TGTGCCAGCAGTTACTCCGGGACAGGAAGGAACTATGGCTACACCTTC.

The chain combines TRBV5-1 with TRBJ2-5; 8 bases map to TRBD1. The J segment lost 4 bases and the V segment lost 0 bases, leaving 14 bases of the junction unmatched. The CDR3 covers 18 residues. Germline V gene lookup returns CDR1 SGHRS and CDR2 YFSETQ. CDR3 nucleotide sequence: TGCGCCAGCAGCTTGGGGGACCCAGGGGGCCACCTCGGAGAGACCCAGTACTTC. Its protein product is CASSLGDPGGHLGETQYF. The complete variable domain, with remaining parts taken from reference TRBV5-1 and TRBJ2-5, reads KAGVTQTPRYLIKTRGQQVTLSCSPISGHRSVSWYQQTPGQGLQFLFEYFSETQRNKGNFPGRFSGRQFSNSRSEMNVSTLELGDSALYLCASSLGDPGGHLGETQYFGPGTRLLVL.

The chain combines TRBV12-3 or TRBV12-4 with TRBJ2-5; D not certain. The CDR3 is 13 residues long. V lost 3 bases and J lost 0, with 5 bases in between. The CDR3 bases are TGTGCCAGCAGTTTTACAGACCAAGAGACCCAGTACTTC. Protein: CASSFTDQETQYF.

This clonotype was seen only a few times. The chain recombines TRBV29-1 with TRBJ2-1, with 11 bases matching TRBD2. This CDR3 is 17 amino acids long. Germline V lookup: CDR1 SQVTM, CDR2 ANQGSEA. The trim removed 3 bases at V and 5 bases at J, leaving 12 bases unmatched. The CDR3 reads CSVDKQLLAGGHNEQFF. The CDR3, as DNA: TGCAGCGTTGACAAACAGCTGCTAGCGGGAGGCCACAATGAGCAGTTCTTC.

This clonotype was detected a few times. The chain is built from TRBV7-8 and TRBJ2-7; the D gene is possibly TRBD1 (5 bases). Germline V gene data show CDR1 as SGHVS and CDR2 as FQNEAQ. V was trimmed by 5 bases and J by 0 bases, leaving 17 bases between them. The CDR3 sequence is 16 residues long. CDR3 DNA sequence: TGTGCCAGCAGCCCTCAGACAGACAGCCACTCCTACGAGCAGTACTTC. It specifies CASSPQTDSHSYEQYF.

This rearrangement joins TRBV4-3 to TRBJ2-2; TRBD2 agrees at 11 bases. J lost 0 bases, V lost 0 bases, and 3 bases had no gene match. The CDR3 length is 18 residues. Germline V gene lookup returns CDR1 LGHNA and CDR2 YSLEER. The chain's CDR3 is CASSQDWTSGPNTGELFF. CDR3 DNA: TGCGCCAGCAGCCAAGACTGGACTAGCGGGCCGAACACCGGGGAGCTGTTTTTT.

The chain couples TRBV10-3 to TRBJ1-1, with a possible D match to TRBD1 (6 bases). V shed 4 bases and J shed 4 bases, with 16 bases lying between them. CDR3 length: 15 residues. In germline, CDR1 is ENHRY, CDR2 SYGVKD. The CDR3 is CAISGNRVPGTEAFF. CDR3 nucleotide sequence: TGTGCCATCAGTGGTAACAGGGTCCCGGGCACTGAAGCTTTCTTT.

This rearrangement joins TRBV11-2 to TRBJ2-7; tentatively, D is TRBD2 (5 bases). In germline, CDR1 is SGHAT, CDR2 FQNNGV. The CDR3 runs 18 residues. Trimming took 2 bases from V and 3 from J, leaving 23 bases between them. CDR3 residues: CASSLTGYRGRILYEQYF. The DNA of the CDR3 is TGTGCCAGCAGCTTAACCGGCTACCGCGGGCGGATACTCTACGAGCAGTACTTC.

The CDR3 sequence: CASSVGPGDTQYF. The CDR3 DNA reads as TGCGCCAGCAGCGTGGGCCCTGGGGATACGCAGTATTTT. The genes are TRBV5-1 and TRBJ2-3; no definite D call. Between the trimmed V and J ends, which lost 4 bases and 6 bases, there was a span of 12 bases. This CDR3 is 13 amino acids long. Germline loops: CDR1 SGHRS, CDR2 YFSETQ.

The rearrangement uses TRBV15 and TRBJ2-1, with D unclear. Germline CDR1 is LNHNV and CDR2 is YYDKDF (reference sequence). The V gene lost 6 bases and the J gene lost 5 bases, with 5 bases spanning the gap. The CDR3 covers 11 residues. The CDR3 region is CATSKHNEQFF. Here the CDR3 DNA reads TGTGCCACCAGTAAGCACAATGAGCAGTTCTTC.